The rows below give T cell receptor beta chains drawn from one sample of a study of blood T cell repertoires in COVID-19. The data were produced by immunoSEQ multiplex PCR, yet TCRdb's version contains in-frame clones alone and is incomplete. This repertoire shows approximately 200,000 clones, roughly 88% found once; its top ten account for 1.4% to 1.5%. Sequenced sample: peripheral blood. These receptors were obtained from a young man with active or convalescent COVID-19. CDR3s include the opening cysteine and the closing phenylalanine or tryptophan. D genes are given only for firm matches. Size is stated for part of the rows, as once, few or many counts, or as a class when the clone is expanded.

v_gene,j_gene,abundance,d_gene,CDR3nt,CDR3aa
TRBV24-1,TRBJ2-3,-,-,TGTGCCACCAGTGATTTGGGTCCGCAGAACACAGATACGCAGTATTTT,CATSDLGPQNTDTQYF
TRBV30,TRBJ1-5,-,-,TGTGCCTGGAGTGCCCCCTATCAGCCCCAGCATTTT,CAWSAPYQPQHF
TRBV19,TRBJ2-3,once,TRBD2,TGTGCCAGTAGGCCTTGGGGACTAGCGGGAGTAACAGATACGCAGTATTTT,CASRPWGLAGVTDTQYF
TRBV20-1,TRBJ2-1,once,TRBD2,TGCAGTGCTAGTGAGACTAGCGGCAATGAGCAGTTCTTC,CSASETSGNEQFF
TRBV19,TRBJ2-3,-,-,TGTGCCAGTAGTATGGGCTTCGAAGATACGCAGTATTTT,CASSMGFEDTQYF
TRBV5-1,TRBJ2-1,-,-,TGCGCCAGCAGCCCCGGACTATGGAATGAGCAGTTCTTC,CASSPGLWNEQFF
TRBV18,TRBJ1-5,-,TRBD1,TGTGCCAGCTCACCCGGACAGGGTAACCAGCCCCAGCATTTT,CASSPGQGNQPQHF
TRBV9,TRBJ1-3,once,-,TGTGCCAGCAGCGTCACAGGGAGCTCTGGAAACACCATATATTTT,CASSVTGSSGNTIYF
TRBV27,TRBJ1-2,-,TRBD1,TGTGCCAGCGGACGGGACAGGGAGGCAGTCTACACCTTC,CASGRDREAVYTF
TRBV5-4,TRBJ2-7,-,-,TGTGCCAGCAGCTGGGAGGGAGGGGGGTACGAGCAGTACTTC,CASSWEGGGYEQYF
TRBV24-1,TRBJ1-1,-,TRBD1,TGTGCCTCACAACCGGGACAGGGGAACACTGAAGCTTTCTTT,CASQPGQGNTEAFF
TRBV5-6,TRBJ1-2,once,TRBD1,TGTGCCAGCAGTATACTCCGGGACAGGGACCTATATGGCTACACCTTC,CASSILRDRDLYGYTF
TRBV6-5,TRBJ1-1,-,-,TGTGCCAGCAGAGCCGTTCTGAACACTGAAGCTTTCTTT,CASRAVLNTEAFF
TRBV3-1/TRBV3-2,TRBJ2-6,-,-,TGTGCCAGCAGCCAAACGGGACTCTCTGGGGCCAACGTCCTGACTTTC,CASSQTGLSGANVLTF
TRBV28,TRBJ2-2,-,TRBD2,TGTGCCAGCAGTTTATCCCTAGCGGGAGACACCGGGGAGCTGTTTTTT,CASSLSLAGDTGELFF
TRBV5-1,TRBJ2-1,-,TRBD2,TGCGCCAGCAGCTTGCTTAGGACTAGCGGGATCCTTCCGGGGATCGAGCAGTTCTTC,CASSLLRTSGILPGIEQFF
TRBV15,TRBJ1-2,medium-sized,-,TGTGCCACCAGCAGAGATCAGGAAACAGATGGCTACACCTTC,CATSRDQETDGYTF
TRBV6-5,TRBJ1-1,-,-,TGTGCCAGCAGTCGGGATCCGCTGAACACTGAAGCTTTCTTT,CASSRDPLNTEAFF
TRBV6-2/TRBV6-3,TRBJ1-1,-,-,TGTGCCAGCAGTAACAGGGTTACTGAAGCTTTCTTT,CASSNRVTEAFF
TRBV3-1/TRBV3-2,TRBJ1-1,-,-,TGTGCCAGCAGGCCGGGTGTAAACACTGAAGCTTTCTTT,CASRPGVNTEAFF
TRBV11-2,TRBJ1-6,-,-,TGTGCCAGCAGCTTAGTCCCACAGGCCGCATTTTGGCCCCTCCACTTT,CASSLVPQAAFWPLHF
TRBV7-2,TRBJ2-7,-,TRBD2,TGTGCCAGCAGCTTACAGGGAGACGCGGGAGTATACGAGCAGTACTTC,CASSLQGDAGVYEQYF